This T cell receptor beta chain was captured in a study of cytomegalovirus exposure and HLA in healthy donors. Study context: Most genotyped donors, around 86% of about 360, had Caucasian-associated genetic ancestry.

The PCR contained 60 Vbeta and 13 Jbeta primers. In the source study's methods: Roughly 80 million unique TCR beta chains, some 9.9 million of them shared, were counted by a later analysis. Produced via immunoSEQ multiplex PCR; TCRdb's table is partial and in-frame only. D and trimming come from the DNA, and the V and J calls and clone size come from that table. The sample gives about 160,000 clones, about 72% of which show up once; 3.7% is in the top ten. This clone has a single count. No antigen is known for it. Study observations and caveats: There were some public TCRs occurring in many donors, but most TCR sequences were rare.

The CDR3 is 13 residues long. The V gene's germline CDR1 is MNHNS and CDR2 SASEGT. The V end was cut by 4 bases, the J end by 7 bases, with 11 bases between. V gene TRBV6-1 combines with J gene TRBJ1-5; D remains unclear. The receptor comes from a man aged 25 to 45 in good health and CMV-seropositive. The sample taken for sequencing was PBMCs. CDR3 nucleotide sequence: TGTGCCAGCAGTGGACCCTCGGGACAGCCCCAGCATTTT. It encodes CASSGPSGQPQHF.